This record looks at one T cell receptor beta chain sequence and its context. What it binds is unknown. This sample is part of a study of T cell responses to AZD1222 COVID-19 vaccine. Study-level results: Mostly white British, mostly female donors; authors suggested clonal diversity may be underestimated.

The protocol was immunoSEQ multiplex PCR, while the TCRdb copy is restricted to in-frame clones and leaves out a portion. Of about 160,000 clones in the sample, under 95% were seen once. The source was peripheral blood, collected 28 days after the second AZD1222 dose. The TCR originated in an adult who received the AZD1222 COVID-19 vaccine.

As DNA, the CDR3 is TGTGCCAGCAGCTTAGTACTAGCGGGCCGGAGCTCCTACAATGAGCAGTTCTTC. It is translated as CASSLVLAGRSSYNEQFF. The gene calls are TRBV11-2 and TRBJ2-1; 9 bases match TRBD2. This CDR3 comprises 18 residues. With V trimmed by 1 base and J by 0 bases, 7 bases remained unmatched. Germline V lookup: CDR1 SGHAT, CDR2 FQNNGV.